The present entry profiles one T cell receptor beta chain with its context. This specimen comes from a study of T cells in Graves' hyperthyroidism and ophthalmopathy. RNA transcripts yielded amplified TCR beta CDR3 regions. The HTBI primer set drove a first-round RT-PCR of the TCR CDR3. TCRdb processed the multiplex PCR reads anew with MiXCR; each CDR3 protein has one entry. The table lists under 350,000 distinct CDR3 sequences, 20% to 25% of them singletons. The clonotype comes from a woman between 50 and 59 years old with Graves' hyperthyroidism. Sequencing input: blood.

Here the CDR3 DNA reads TGCAGTGCTAGACTCTCACTAGCGGGAGCTAACGAGCAGTACTTC. Protein product: CSARLSLAGANEQYF. The V call is TRBV20-1, the J call TRBJ2-7, with TRBD2 matching over 11 bases. This CDR3 has 15 residues. J gave up 5 bases and V 2 bases, and 8 bases lay outside the gene matches. Germline lookup yields CDR1 DFQATT and CDR2 SNEGSKA (reference sequence).